The 5 T cell receptor beta chains in this list originate from one sample, sequenced in a study of cytomegalovirus exposure and HLA in healthy donors. With 60 Vbeta and 13 Jbeta primers, the PCR was carried out. Measured with immunoSEQ multiplex PCR; TCRdb has only the in-frame clones, and not every one. The top ten clones hold under 2% of a sample with 150,000 to 200,000 clones, approximately 86% of them seen once. The sequenced sample consisted of PBMCs. Receptors were obtained from a woman in her late teens or twenties in good health and CMV-seronegative.

V gene TRBV19 combines with J gene TRBJ2-5, with a weak D call TRBD2 (5 bases). Germline V CDR1 and CDR2: LNHDA, SQIVND (reference sequence). The germline V and J ends were trimmed by 7 bases and 5 bases, with 17 bases remaining between them. There are 14 residues in the CDR3. CDR3 loop: CASTPVPGGETQYF. The CDR3 coding sequence is TGTGCCAGTACCCCCGTCCCGGGCGGGGAGACCCAGTACTTC.

The chain recombines TRBV2 with TRBJ1-1, with 7 bases that match TRBD1. V shed 5 bases, J shed 0 bases, and the junction held 6 bases outside the gene matches. Germline-derived CDR1 and CDR2 are SNHLY and FYNNEI. The CDR3 has 15 amino acids. The CDR3 nucleotides read TGTGCCAGCAGTTGGACAGGCAGAATGAACACTGAAGCTTTCTTT. Encoded protein: CASSWTGRMNTEAFF. Combining the CDR3 with reference TRBV2 and TRBJ1-1 gives the whole variable domain EPEVTQTPSHQVTQMGQEVILRCVPISNHLYFYWYRQILGQKVEFLVSFYNNEISEKSEIFDDQFSVERPDGSNFTLKIRSTKLEDSAMYFCASSWTGRMNTEAFFGQGTRLTVV.

The V call is TRBV6-6, the J call TRBJ1-2, with D possibly being TRBD1 (5 bases). Trimming left V 2 bases short and J 3 bases short, with 10 bases between. Looked up from germline, CDR1 is MNHNY and CDR2 is SVGAGI (reference sequence). CDR3 length: 14 residues. CDR3: CASSYGGTDYGYTF. CDR3 sequence (DNA): TGTGCCAGCAGTTACGGGGGGACGGACTATGGCTACACCTTC.

The J gene is TRBJ1-1, the V gene TRBV2, with 10 bases aligning to TRBD1. The length of the CDR3 is 15 residues. V dropped 7 bases and J dropped 3; count of bases not matched to a gene: 8. CDR1 and CDR2 from the germline V gene are SNHLY and FYNNEI. The chain's CDR3 is CASKVFGQGDTEAFF. The CDR3 region has the DNA TGTGCCAGCAAGGTTTTTGGACAGGGGGACACTGAAGCTTTCTTT.

The chain combines TRBV7-2 with TRBJ2-5; weak D call: TRBD1 (6 bases). The DNA end favors TRBJ2-7, so the J call may be wrong. CDR1 is SGHTA and CDR2 is FQGNSA in the germline V gene. The length of the CDR3 is 15 residues. The CDR3 loop reads CASSLLGQWGYEQYF. The CDR3 coding sequence is TGTGCCAGCAGCTTGTTAGGACAGTGGGGCTACGAGCAGTACTTC.